The present T cell receptor beta chain was sequenced within a study of blood T cell repertoires in COVID-19. Across the whole study: Whether acute or convalescent, the COVID-19 samples came from the United States, Italy and Spain. Sources were T cells, B-cell-depleted T cells, or PBMCs; the material itself was cDNA or gDNA.

This CDR3 has 15 residues. V dropped 4 bases and J dropped 6 bases, with 18 bases sitting between them. The germline CDR1 and CDR2 sequences are LNHDA and SQIVND (reference sequence). Original methodology: It was from reference gene primer amplification that nucleated cell counts were estimated. Clones were sequenced by immunoSEQ multiplex PCR, and TCRdb holds only the in-frame ones, with some missing. V and J calls and clone size are given by that table; D and trimming were obtained from the DNA. The sample shows about 200,000 clones, approximately 87% of them seen only once. The chain joins TRBV19 to TRBJ1-1; the D gene is possibly TRBD1 (5 bases). The source is a woman in her seventies with acute or convalescent COVID-19. The sample taken for sequencing was peripheral blood. The DNA of the CDR3 is TGTGCCAGTAGTAGCTTTGGGGGGGGAGTAGCTGAAGCTTTCTTT. Translating it yields CASSSFGGGVAEAFF.